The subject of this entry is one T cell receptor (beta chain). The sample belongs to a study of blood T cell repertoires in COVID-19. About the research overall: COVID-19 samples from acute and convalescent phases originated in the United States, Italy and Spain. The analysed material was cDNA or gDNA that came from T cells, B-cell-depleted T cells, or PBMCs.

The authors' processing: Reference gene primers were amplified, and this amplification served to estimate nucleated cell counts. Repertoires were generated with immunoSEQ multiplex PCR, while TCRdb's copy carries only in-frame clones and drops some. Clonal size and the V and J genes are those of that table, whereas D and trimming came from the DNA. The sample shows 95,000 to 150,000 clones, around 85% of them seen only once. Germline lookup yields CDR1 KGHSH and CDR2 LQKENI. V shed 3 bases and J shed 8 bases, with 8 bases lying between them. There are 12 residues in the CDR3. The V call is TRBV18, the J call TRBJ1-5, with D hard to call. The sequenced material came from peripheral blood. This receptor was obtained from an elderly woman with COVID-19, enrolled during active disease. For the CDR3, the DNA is TGTGCCAGCTCACCCCCGGAGAAGCCCCAGCATTTT. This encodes CASSPPEKPQHF.